The rows below give T cell receptor beta chains drawn from one sample of a study of identical twins. TCRdb analysed the 5' RACE reads with MiXCR anew, one entry per CDR3 protein. The sample holds about 890,000 distinct CDR3 sequences, 9% to 15% seen once. These same records also appear under a second study, on yellow fever vaccine responses in identical twins.

Sequencing was performed on PBMCs. The receptor set was obtained from a woman under 30 in good health. CDR3s leave out the opening cysteine and the closing phenylalanine or tryptophan. Each record gives: J gene, V gene, CDR3 protein.

TRBJ2-1 TRBV5-5 ASSFGQGVLNEQF
TRBJ2-1 TRBV14 ASSDLPGQGIYDEQF
TRBJ2-7 TRBV7-9 ASSLQSPYEQY
TRBJ2-3 TRBV20-1 SARGISTLADTQY
TRBJ2-1 TRBV20-1 SASPWLGSDHEQF
TRBJ2-5 TRBV25-1 ASRRGWAAQETQY
TRBJ2-2 TRBV20-1 SARVAGGPTGELF
TRBJ2-7 TRBV5-1 ASSPSGSYEQY
TRBJ2-3 TRBV4-2 ASSHDRTSGKYTDTQY
TRBJ1-5 TRBV6-1 ASSPGGLGGLYSNQPQH
TRBJ2-5 TRBV5-1 ASSLAKTSGGPVKETQY
TRBJ2-1 TRBV10-3 AISGASRMASYNEQF
TRBJ2-1 TRBV9 ASSVEGFSYNEQF
TRBJ1-2 TRBV12-3/TRBV12-4 ASSITRAMGVYGYT
TRBJ2-7 TRBV5-8 ASSPGTGLSYEQY
TRBJ2-6 TRBV15 ATSRDNYSGANVLT
TRBJ2-1 TRBV12-3/TRBV12-4 ASTQTGGENEQF
TRBJ2-2 TRBV12-3/TRBV12-4 ASRTGLVSGGELF
TRBJ1-6 TRBV10-1 ASSPGTGGSYNSPLH
TRBJ2-1 TRBV5-1 ASRLSGWGQQF
TRBJ2-2 TRBV29-1 SVKQGPANTGELF
TRBJ2-5 TRBV10-3 AISLRLEETQY